This TCR beta chain was retrieved from a study of T-cell reconstitution after alpha-beta-depleted transplantation in children. Study-wide results and limits: Several hundred graft clones that had expanded were reportedly the source of alpha-beta T cells about two months after transplant.

Unique molecular identifiers were incorporated during preparation of the TCRbeta library. TCRdb independently ran MiXCR on the PCR reads; one entry per CDR3 protein. The repertoire consists of some 78,000 distinct CDR3 sequences, with less than 15% occurring once and the leading ten covering roughly 30%. V lost 8 bases, J lost 4 bases, and 10 bases stayed unmatched. The germline gives CDR1 DFQATT, CDR2 SNEGSKA (reference sequence). The CDR3 covers 14 residues. Turning to this clonotype: The target antigen is unknown.

Material: PBMCs, mostly from graft donor cells, obtained 180 days after TCRalphabeta/CD19-depleted stem cell transplant. This sequence was found in a male patient between 2 and 15 years old who had a stem cell transplant for acute lymphoblastic leukemia, so the T cells may come from the graft donor. The genes are TRBV20-1 and TRBJ2-1, with 8 bases that match TRBD2. The CDR3 nucleotides read TGCAGTTGGGTAGCGGGAAAGATTTACAATGAGCAGTTCTTC. It specifies CSWVAGKIYNEQFF.